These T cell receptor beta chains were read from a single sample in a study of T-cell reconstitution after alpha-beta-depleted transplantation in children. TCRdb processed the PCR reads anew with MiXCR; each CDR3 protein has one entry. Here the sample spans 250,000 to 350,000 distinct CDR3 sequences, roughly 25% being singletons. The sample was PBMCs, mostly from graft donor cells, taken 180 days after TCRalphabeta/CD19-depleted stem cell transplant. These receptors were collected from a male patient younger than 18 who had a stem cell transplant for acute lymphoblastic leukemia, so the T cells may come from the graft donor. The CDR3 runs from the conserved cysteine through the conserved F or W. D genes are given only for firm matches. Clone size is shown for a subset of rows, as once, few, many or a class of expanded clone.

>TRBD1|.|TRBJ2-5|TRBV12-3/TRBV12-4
CASSSAPFSFGRGIETQYF
TGTGCCAGCAGCTCTGCCCCATTTTCCTTCGGCAGGGGGATTGAGACCCAGTACTTC
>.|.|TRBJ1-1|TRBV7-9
CASKPPSGNTEAFF
TGTGCCAGCAAACCTCCAAGCGGGAACACTGAAGCTTTCTTT
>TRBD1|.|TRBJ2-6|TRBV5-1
CASSLDGQGTTGANVLTF
TGCGCCAGCAGCTTAGATGGACAGGGGACCACTGGGGCCAACGTCCTGACTTTC
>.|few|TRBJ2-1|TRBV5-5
CASSLAMNGRGNEQFF
TGTGCCAGCAGCTTGGCCATGAACGGACGGGGCAATGAGCAGTTCTTC
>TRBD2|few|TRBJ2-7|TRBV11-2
CASSLEASGTYEQYF
TGTGCCAGCAGCTTAGAGGCTAGCGGGACCTACGAGCAGTACTTC
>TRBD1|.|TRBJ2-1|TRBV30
CALTGYNEQFF
TGTGCCCTGACAGGGTACAATGAGCAGTTCTTC
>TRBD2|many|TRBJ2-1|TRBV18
CASSPRTSDYNEQFF
TGTGCCAGCTCACCTCGGACTAGCGACTACAATGAGCAGTTCTTC
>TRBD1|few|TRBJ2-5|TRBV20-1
CSARATGLETQYF
TGCAGTGCTAGAGCGACAGGGTTAGAGACCCAGTACTTC
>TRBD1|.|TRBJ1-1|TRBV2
CASSPDRGTEAFF
TGTGCCAGCAGTCCTGACAGGGGTACTGAAGCTTTCTTT
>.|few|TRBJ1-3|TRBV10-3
CAISAVPPGNTIYF
TGTGCCATCAGCGCAGTCCCTCCTGGAAACACCATATATTTT
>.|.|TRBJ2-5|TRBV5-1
CASSLQGRRQETQYF
TGCGCCAGCAGCTTGCAGGGAAGGAGACAAGAGACCCAGTACTTC
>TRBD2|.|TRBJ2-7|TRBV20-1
CSVETSKYYEQYF
TGCAGTGTCGAGACTAGCAAATACTACGAGCAGTACTTC
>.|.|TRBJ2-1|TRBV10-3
CAISSTSNNEQFF
TGTGCCATCAGTTCAACGTCTAACAATGAGCAGTTCTTC
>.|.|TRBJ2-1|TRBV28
CASSSPGGTPYNEQFF
TGTGCCAGCAGTTCCCCCGGCGGGACCCCCTACAATGAGCAGTTCTTC
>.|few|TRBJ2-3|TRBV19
CASSTGMTDTQYF
TGTGCCAGTAGTACAGGGATGACAGATACGCAGTATTTT
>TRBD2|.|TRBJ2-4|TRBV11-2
CGSSLTSGTAQAKNIQYF
TGTGGCAGCAGTCTGACTAGCGGGACTGCTCAAGCCAAAAACATTCAGTACTTC
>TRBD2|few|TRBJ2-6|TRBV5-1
CASSLLAGDEAGANVLTF
TGCGCCAGCAGTCTCTTAGCGGGAGATGAGGCTGGGGCCAACGTCCTGACTTTC
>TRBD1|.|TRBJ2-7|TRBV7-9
CASSLAQGAREQYF
TGTGCCAGCAGCTTAGCGCAGGGGGCGCGGGAGCAGTACTTC
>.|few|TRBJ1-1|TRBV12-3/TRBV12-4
CAPSLGVRAEAFF
TGTGCCCCCTCTCTCGGGGTAAGGGCTGAAGCTTTCTTT
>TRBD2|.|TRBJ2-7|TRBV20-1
CSARGPRGGSGSYEQYF
TGCAGTGCTAGGGGCCCCAGGGGGGGTAGCGGGAGTTACGAGCAGTACTTC
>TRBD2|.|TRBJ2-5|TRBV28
CASSLLLGGGHQETQYF
TGTGCCAGCAGTTTATTGTTGGGGGGAGGGCACCAAGAGACCCAGTACTTC
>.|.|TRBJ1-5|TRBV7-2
CASSPDRGAQHF
TGTGCCAGCAGCCCTGACCGGGGGGCCCAGCATTTT
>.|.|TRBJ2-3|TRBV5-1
CASSGTSRTDTQYF
TGCGCCAGCAGCGGAACTAGTCGCACAGATACGCAGTATTTT
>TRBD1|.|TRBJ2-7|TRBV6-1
CASKQGQGSYEQYF
TGTGCCAGCAAGCAGGGACAGGGGTCCTACGAGCAGTACTTC
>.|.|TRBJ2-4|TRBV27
CASSIRQDDIQYF
TGTGCCAGCAGTATTAGACAGGACGACATTCAGTACTTC
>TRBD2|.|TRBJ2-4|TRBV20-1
CSARAPNGLAGVGGENIQYF
TGCAGTGCTAGAGCCCCGAACGGACTAGCGGGAGTCGGAGGGGAAAACATTCAGTACTTC
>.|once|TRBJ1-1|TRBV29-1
CSVVGLEAFF
TGCAGCGTTGTTGGGCTTGAAGCTTTCTTT
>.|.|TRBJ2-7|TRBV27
CASSLLGQTSSYEQYF
TGTGCCAGCAGTTTATTAGGACAGACGAGCTCCTACGAGCAGTACTTC
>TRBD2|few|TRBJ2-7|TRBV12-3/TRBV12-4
CASTVRLAGPYEQYF
TGTGCCAGCACTGTGAGACTAGCGGGACCTTACGAGCAGTACTTC
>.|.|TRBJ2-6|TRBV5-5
CASSPDRGGNVLTF
TGTGCCAGCAGCCCAGATAGGGGGGGTAACGTCCTGACTTTC
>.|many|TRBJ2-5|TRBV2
CASSGGETQYF
TGTGCCAGCAGTGGAGGGGAGACCCAGTACTTC
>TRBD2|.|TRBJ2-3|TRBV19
CASSISRRELLSDTQYF
TGTGCCAGTAGTATTTCTAGGCGGGAGCTTCTCTCAGATACGCAGTATTTT
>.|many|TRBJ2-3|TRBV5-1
CASSFSVRGPRTDTQYF
TGCGCCAGCAGCTTCTCTGTGCGGGGGCCCCGCACAGATACGCAGTATTTT
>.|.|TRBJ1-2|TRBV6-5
CASSTGGYGYTF
TGTGCCAGCAGTACAGGTGGCTATGGCTACACCTTC
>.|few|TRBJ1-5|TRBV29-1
CSVGQGGNQPQHF
TGCAGCGTTGGGCAGGGCGGTAATCAGCCCCAGCATTTT
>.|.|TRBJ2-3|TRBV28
CASSLGLATDTQYF
TGTGCCAGCAGTTTGGGTCTAGCGACAGATACGCAGTATTTT
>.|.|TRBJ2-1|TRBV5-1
CASSLVGVGQFF
TGCGCCAGCAGCTTGGTGGGTGTCGGGCAGTTCTTC